This TCR beta chain was sequenced during a study of cytomegalovirus exposure and HLA in healthy donors. The V and J ends lost 9 bases and 6 bases respectively, with 15 bases between them. Germline V gene data show CDR1 as MNHNY and CDR2 as SVGAGI (reference sequence). The CDR3 runs 12 residues. A multiplex PCR was run with 60 Vbeta primers and 13 Jbeta primers. Measured with immunoSEQ multiplex PCR; TCRdb has only the in-frame clones, and not every one. Among over 65,000 clones listed, around 72% were seen once. This clone was counted between two and nine times. This TCR was recovered from a woman aged 25-40 years in good health and CMV-seropositive. Sequenced sample: PBMCs. The chain uses TRBV6-6 and TRBJ2-7; perhaps TRBD1 as D (5 bases). The CDR3 reads CASAGQGSEQYF. The CDR3 nucleotides are TGTGCCAGTGCAGGTCAGGGCTCCGAGCAGTACTTC.